Presented here are 15 T cell receptor beta chains from one specimen sequenced in a study of blood T cell repertoires in COVID-19. The method was immunoSEQ multiplex PCR; TCRdb's version includes in-frame clones alone and lacks a portion of them. Altogether about 200,000 clones are present, about 85% being singletons, with the ten largest covering around 5%. The specimen sequenced was peripheral blood. Source of these receptors: a woman aged 80 or over with acute or convalescent COVID-19.

The CDR3 spells CASSLQAQSTEAFF. CDR3 coding DNA: TGTGCCAGCAGCTTACAGGCCCAAAGCACTGAAGCTTTCTTT. V usage is TRBV5-4 and J usage is TRBJ1-1; D possibly corresponds to TRBD1 (5 bases). CDR3 size: 14 residues. The germline gives CDR1 SGHNT, CDR2 YYREEE (reference sequence). Trimming took off 2 bases at V and 4 bases at J, with 12 bases between the two ends.

The chain recombines TRBV29-1 with TRBJ2-5; 9 bases agree with TRBD2. Germline-derived CDR1 and CDR2 are SQVTM and ANQGSEA. The CDR3 sequence is 13 residues long. J lost 4 bases, V lost 6 bases, and 6 bases had no gene match. Written as DNA, the CDR3 is TGCAGCGTAGTGCGGGAGGGGCGAGAGACCCAGTACTTC. Encoded protein: CSVVREGRETQYF.

The gene calls are TRBV19 and TRBJ2-1; 10 nucleotides line up with TRBD2. Looked up from germline, CDR1 is LNHDA and CDR2 is SQIVND (reference sequence). Trimming cost V 7 bases and J 4 bases; bases outside gene matches: 4. CDR3 length: 14 amino acids. The CDR3, as DNA: TGTGCCAGTAATCTAGCGGGAGCTTACAATGAGCAGTTCTTC. Residues: CASNLAGAYNEQFF.

This chain uses TRBV6-6 with TRBJ1-6; D possibly corresponds to TRBD1 (6 bases). V was cut by 3 bases and J by 7 bases, with 13 bases left in between. The CDR3 extends over 15 amino acids. Germline CDR1 is MNHNY and CDR2 is SVGAGI (reference sequence). CDR3 protein: CASSYTPGGNSPLHF. In DNA form, the CDR3 reads TGTGCCAGCAGTTATACGCCGGGGGGCAATTCACCCCTCCACTTT.

The chain employs TRBV12-3 or TRBV12-4 and TRBJ2-3, with no clear D. The CDR3 contains 12 residues. V lost 5 bases and J lost 6, with 9 bases in between. CDR3 sequence: CASSLSSDTQYF. As DNA, the CDR3 is TGTGCCAGCAGTCTGAGCTCCGATACGCAGTATTTT.

The rearrangement uses TRBV9 and TRBJ1-1, with D perhaps TRBD1 (6 bases). The CDR3 runs to 14 residues. Germline CDR1 is SGDLS and CDR2 is YYNGEE. V lost 4 bases to trimming and J lost 3 bases, with 13 bases between them. The CDR3 loop is CASSLWDKDTEAFF. In DNA form, the CDR3 reads TGTGCCAGCAGCCTCTGGGACAAAGACACTGAAGCTTTCTTT.

The V call is TRBV6-6, the J call TRBJ2-4, with a weak D call TRBD1 (6 bases). This CDR3 is built from 13 residues. Between the trimmed V and J ends, which lost 7 bases and 10 bases, there was a span of 17 bases. The germline CDR1 and CDR2 sequences are MNHNY and SVGAGI (reference sequence). CDR3 amino acids: CASIGEQGVIQYF. The CDR3 DNA sequence: TGTGCCAGCATTGGGGAACAGGGCGTAATTCAGTACTTC.

The chain combines TRBV18 with TRBJ2-1; 7 positions match TRBD2. With V trimmed by 4 bases and J by 8 bases, 11 bases remained unmatched. Germline V CDR1 and CDR2: KGHSH, LQKENI. This CDR3 has 15 amino acids. Here the CDR3 DNA reads TGTGCCAGCTCACAACTAGCGCACAGTCGCGATGAGCAGTTCTTC. Translating gives CASSQLAHSRDEQFF. The whole variable domain, remainder taken from reference TRBV18 and TRBJ2-1, is NAGVMQNPRHLVRRRGQEARLRCSPMKGHSHVYWYRQLPEEGLKFMVYLQKENIIDESGMPKERFSAEFPKEGPSILRIQQVVRGDSAAYFCASSQLAHSRDEQFFGPGTRLTVL.

The chain couples TRBV3-1 (or the pseudogene TRBV3-2) to TRBJ2-4; D remains unclear. The V gene's germline CDR1 is LGHDT and CDR2 YNNKEL (reference sequence). This CDR3 spans 13 amino acids. The germline V and J ends were trimmed by 0 bases and 2 bases, with 2 bases remaining between them. The CDR3 here is CASSQDSKNIQYF. The CDR3 nucleotides are TGTGCCAGCAGCCAAGACTCCAAAAACATTCAGTACTTC.

This chain joins TRBV6-6 and TRBJ2-5; 8 bases agree with TRBD2. CDR1 and CDR2 (germline): MNHNY, SVGAGI (reference sequence). The CDR3 runs 14 residues. The trim removed 5 bases at V and 10 bases at J, leaving 12 bases unmatched. This CDR3 is CASSRLAGSTDQYF. For the CDR3, the DNA is TGTGCCAGCAGTCGCTTAGCGGGGTCAACGGACCAGTACTTC.

The chain links TRBV7-9 to TRBJ2-7; 8 positions agree with TRBD2. Germline trimming cut 2 bases from V and 5 bases from J; bases unmatched to any gene: 11. This CDR3 comprises 16 residues. Germline V lookup: CDR1 SEHNR, CDR2 FQNEAQ (reference sequence). CDR3 nucleotides: TGTGCCAGCAGCTTAACTCAGGGACTAGGAGGACACGAGCAGTACTTC. Amino acids: CASSLTQGLGGHEQYF.

This clone was detected only once. The genes are TRBV21-1 and TRBJ1-2. TRBV21-1 is deemed a pseudogene. CDR3 length equals 15 residues. CDR3 coding DNA: TGTGCCAGCAGCACCCCGGGGAGCCCCCAATATGGCTACACCTTC. Its protein is CASSTPGSPQYGYTF.

This clone was counted a few times. This sequence joins TRBV19 and TRBJ2-3; D is possibly TRBD1 (6 bases). V lost 6 bases, J lost 0 bases, and 10 bases lay in between. Looked up from germline, CDR1 is LNHDA and CDR2 is SQIVND (reference sequence). There are 14 residues in the CDR3. CDR3 nucleotides: TGTGCCAGTAGCGACAGGCCAAGCACAGATACGCAGTATTTT. It yields the protein CASSDRPSTDTQYF. The complete variable domain, with remaining parts taken from reference TRBV19 and TRBJ2-3, reads DGGITQSPKYLFRKEGQNVTLSCEQNLNHDAMYWYRQDPGQGLRLIYYSQIVNDFQKGDIAEGYSVSREKKESFPLTVTSAQKNPTAFYLCASSDRPSTDTQYFGPGTRLTVL.

V is TRBV29-1 and J is TRBJ2-3; 7 bases match TRBD1. Germline CDR1 SQVTM, CDR2 ANQGSEA. The length of the CDR3 is 14 residues. Unmatched junction bases numbered 9, after V lost 5 bases and J lost 4 bases. DNA for the CDR3: TGCAGCGTTACGACAGGGTGGGTGGCAGATACGCAGTATTTT. Translation: CSVTTGWVADTQYF.

The chain combines TRBV7-2 with TRBJ1-2; 7 bases fit TRBD1. The germline V gene has CDR1 SGHTA and CDR2 FQGNSA. Trimming took 5 bases from V and 4 from J; bases not matched to a gene: 10. The length of the CDR3 is 15 residues. Here the CDR3 DNA reads TGTGCCAGCAGCACCAATATCGGGACAGCCTATGGCTACACCTTC. As protein: CASSTNIGTAYGYTF.